The entry that follows covers one TCR beta chain sequence. Repertoires were generated with immunoSEQ multiplex PCR, while TCRdb's copy carries only in-frame clones and drops some. Found here are tens of thousands of clones, roughly nine tenths of them singletons; the top ten hold around 3.3%. This entry is derived from a study of T cell changes during pregnancy in multiple sclerosis. The source of this sequence is a female donor in good health, enrolled as a control in a pregnancy study. The sample consisted of peripheral blood, taken in the first trimester of pregnancy.

CDR3 nucleotide sequence: TGTGCCAGCAGTTACCCAGGACTAGCGGACACCGGGGAGCTGTTTTTT. Residues: CASSYPGLADTGELFF. V and J are TRBV6-6 and TRBJ2-2; 10 nucleotides match TRBD2. The germline V gene has CDR1 MNHNY and CDR2 SVGAGI (reference sequence). This CDR3 is built from 16 residues. Trimming at V came to 2 bases and at J to 3 bases, leaving 3 bases not matched to a gene.